A selection of T cell receptor beta chains follows, all from one sample in a study of post-analysis software for immune sequencing data. TCRdb ran MiXCR on the PCR reads and lists one entry per CDR3 protein. In the table there are 800,000 to 950,000 distinct CDR3 sequences, approximately 53% of which are singletons. The material sequenced was blood. The origin of the receptors is a girl aged 10 to 17 with multiple sclerosis. The CDR3 runs from the conserved cysteine through the conserved F or W. Fields, in order: D gene, clone size, V gene, J gene, CDR3 protein, CDR3 DNA. A D gene is named only where the DNA matches it firmly. Clone size, where shown, is once, few, many, or a class for clones that have expanded.

>TRBD2|once|TRBV7-8|TRBJ2-7
CASSSSGFEQYF
TGTGCCAGCAGCAGTAGCGGGTTCGAGCAGTACTTC
>-|-|TRBV29-1|TRBJ1-6
CSVTESGNSPLHF
TGCAGCGTGACCGAGTCGGGTAATTCACCCCTCCACTTT
>TRBD1|-|TRBV3-1|TRBJ1-2
CVSSRGQTNYGYTF
TGTGTCAGCAGCCGGGGACAGACTAACTATGGCTACACCTTC
>-|many|TRBV20-1|TRBJ1-2
CSARAPDRRGYGYTF
TGCAGTGCTAGAGCCCCTGACAGGCGCGGGTATGGCTACACCTTC
>-|few|TRBV12-3/TRBV12-4|TRBJ2-5
CASRRDGKETQYF
TGTGCCAGCAGGAGGGACGGCAAAGAGACCCAGTACTTC
>TRBD1|many|TRBV9|TRBJ1-2
CASSVGRTGDYGYTF
TGTGCCAGCAGCGTAGGTCGGACAGGGGACTATGGCTACACCTTC
>TRBD2|-|TRBV3-1|TRBJ2-1
CASSLGLAGKDEQFF
TGTGCCAGTAGCCTAGGACTAGCGGGGAAGGATGAGCAGTTCTTC
>TRBD1|once|TRBV4-1|TRBJ2-1
CASSRARTGDYNEQFF
TGCGCCAGCAGCCGAGCGAGGACAGGAGACTACAATGAGCAGTTCTTC
>-|-|TRBV7-6|TRBJ1-1
CASSLALWGRVSTGTEAFF
TGTGCCAGCAGCTTAGCGCTATGGGGCCGGGTTTCAACAGGGACTGAAGCTTTCTTT
>TRBD1|-|TRBV29-1|TRBJ2-7
CSGRDREGEQYF
TGCAGCGGCCGGGACAGGGAGGGCGAGCAGTACTTC
>-|-|TRBV10-3|TRBJ1-1
CAISGSSISGKNTEAFF
TGTGCCATCAGTGGGTCGTCAATTTCGGGTAAGAACACTGAAGCTTTCTTT
>-|-|TRBV11-2|TRBJ2-7
CASSLRAPSYEQYF
TGTGCCAGCAGCTTGAGGGCACCCTCCTACGAGCAGTACTTC
>TRBD2|-|TRBV12-3/TRBV12-4|TRBJ2-7
CASTASGRNSYEQYF
TGTGCCAGCACCGCTAGCGGGAGGAACTCCTACGAGCAGTACTTC
>-|-|TRBV12-3/TRBV12-4|TRBJ2-7
CVSSPGQTYEQYF
TGTGTCAGCAGCCCGGGACAAACCTACGAGCAGTACTTC
>-|few|TRBV20-1|TRBJ2-1
CSARGGSSSYNEQFF
TGCAGTGCTAGAGGGGGGAGTAGCTCCTACAATGAGCAGTTCTTC
>-|once|TRBV6-4|TRBJ2-3
CASSTGRGTDTQYF
TGTGCCAGCAGTACGGGCCGTGGCACAGATACGCAGTATTTT
>-|once|TRBV4-1|TRBJ2-1
CASSQGRSRSPYNEQFF
TGCGCCAGCAGCCAAGGACGTAGTCGTTCGCCGTACAATGAGCAGTTCTTC
>-|-|TRBV29-1|TRBJ1-1
CSVAGTLNTEAFF
TGCAGCGTCGCCGGGACATTGAACACTGAAGCTTTCTTT
>-|-|TRBV20-1|TRBJ2-7
CSARDLGGADYEQYF
TGCAGTGCTAGAGATTTAGGGGGGGCGGACTACGAGCAGTACTTC
>TRBD1|many|TRBV6-4|TRBJ2-1
CASSDLGGTGDDEQFF
TGTGCCAGCAGTGACTTAGGAGGGACAGGGGACGATGAGCAGTTCTTC
>TRBD2|-|TRBV2|TRBJ2-5
CASSVGTSRKETQYF
TGTGCCAGCAGTGTGGGGACTAGCAGAAAAGAGACCCAGTACTTC
>-|-|TRBV9|TRBJ2-1
CASNQGPGSSYNEQFF
TGTGCCAGCAACCAAGGCCCGGGGAGCTCCTACAATGAGCAGTTCTTC
>-|once|TRBV2|TRBJ2-7
CASNSGLFYEQYF
TGTGCCAGCAATTCGGGACTCTTCTACGAGCAGTACTTC
>-|-|TRBV28|TRBJ1-1
CASSLLTDPSAYTEAFF
TGTGCCAGCAGTCTCCTGACAGACCCTTCCGCATACACTGAAGCTTTCTTT
>TRBD1|many|TRBV7-8|TRBJ2-4
CASSLAEIAGTGDPIAKNIQYF
TGTGCCAGCAGCTTAGCCGAGATTGCCGGGACAGGGGATCCGATAGCCAAAAACATTCAGTACTTC
>TRBD1|-|TRBV7-3|TRBJ2-1
CASSDIPGGGEQFF
TGTGCCAGCAGCGATATCCCAGGGGGCGGTGAGCAGTTCTTC